This is a list of T cell receptor beta chains from one sample in a study of regulatory T cells in long-lasting Graves disease. TCRdb passed the multiplex PCR reads through MiXCR, listing each CDR3 protein once. This table has almost 350,000 distinct CDR3 sequences, 15% to 20% appearing once. Sequencing was performed on peripheral blood mononuclear cells (PBMCs), taken when the disease was refractory, from a patient treated with antithyroid drugs. The source is a female donor with Graves disease. Each CDR3 is given with its conserved first and last residue. A D gene is named only where the DNA matches it firmly. Expanded clones are given a class, and other clones once, few, many or no size at all.

J gene: TRBJ2-7; V gene: TRBV28; D gene: .; CDR3 length: 13; clone size: .; CDR3 DNA: TGTGCCAGCAGGATTGGTAAATCCTACGAGCAGTACTTC; CDR3 protein: CASRIGKSYEQYF
J gene: TRBJ2-7; V gene: TRBV10-2; D gene: .; CDR3 length: 13; clone size: many; CDR3 DNA: TGCGCCAGCAGTGAGGGATTCGGATACGAGCAGTACTTC; CDR3 protein: CASSEGFGYEQYF
J gene: TRBJ2-5; V gene: TRBV7-2; D gene: .; CDR3 length: 11; clone size: many; CDR3 DNA: TGTGCCAGCAGCTTAGTAGAGACCCAGTACTTC; CDR3 protein: CASSLVETQYF
J gene: TRBJ2-6; V gene: TRBV19; D gene: .; CDR3 length: 15; clone size: .; CDR3 DNA: TGTGCCAGTAGTGCCCTAAGGACAGGGGCCAACGTCCTGACTTTC; CDR3 protein: CASSALRTGANVLTF
J gene: TRBJ1-1; V gene: TRBV7-2; D gene: .; CDR3 length: 13; clone size: few; CDR3 DNA: TGTGCCAGCAGCTTAGTGGGCTCCCTGGGAGCTTTCTTT; CDR3 protein: CASSLVGSLGAFF
J gene: TRBJ2-7; V gene: TRBV6-2/TRBV6-3; D gene: TRBD1; CDR3 length: 14; clone size: few; CDR3 DNA: TGTGCCAGCAGTTTAAAAGGACAGGTCTACGAGCAGTACTTC; CDR3 protein: CASSLKGQVYEQYF
J gene: TRBJ2-5; V gene: TRBV11-2; D gene: TRBD2; CDR3 length: 15; clone size: many; CDR3 DNA: TGTGCCAGCAGCCCTAGCGGGGGGGCCGATGAGACCCAGTACTTC; CDR3 protein: CASSPSGGADETQYF
J gene: TRBJ2-1; V gene: TRBV6-1; D gene: .; CDR3 length: 14; clone size: .; CDR3 DNA: TGTGCCAGCAGGGCTCACTGGCAGAACAATGAGCAGTTCTTC; CDR3 protein: CASRAHWQNNEQFF
J gene: TRBJ2-3; V gene: TRBV20-1; D gene: .; CDR3 length: 11; clone size: .; CDR3 DNA: TGCAGTGCTCAGGGCCCGGCAACGCAGTATTTT; CDR3 protein: CSAQGPATQYF
J gene: TRBJ1-4; V gene: TRBV9; D gene: .; CDR3 length: 15; clone size: .; CDR3 DNA: TGTGCCAGCAGCGTAGATGGGGGGCGCAGGGAAAAACTGTTTTTT; CDR3 protein: CASSVDGGRREKLFF
J gene: TRBJ2-7; V gene: TRBV11-2; D gene: .; CDR3 length: 11; clone size: many; CDR3 DNA: TGTGCCAGCAGCTTAGATTTCGAGCAGTACTTC; CDR3 protein: CASSLDFEQYF
J gene: TRBJ2-2; V gene: TRBV6-2/TRBV6-3; D gene: .; CDR3 length: 13; clone size: .; CDR3 DNA: TGTGCCAGCAGTGAACCTCCGACCGGGGAGCTGTTTTTT; CDR3 protein: CASSEPPTGELFF
J gene: TRBJ2-5; V gene: TRBV7-9; D gene: TRBD2; CDR3 length: 18; clone size: many; CDR3 DNA: TGTGCCAGCAGCTTAGAACCTAGCGGGGGGACCCAGCAAGAGACCCAGTACTTC; CDR3 protein: CASSLEPSGGTQQETQYF
J gene: TRBJ1-2; V gene: TRBV12-3/TRBV12-4; D gene: .; CDR3 length: 17; clone size: .; CDR3 DNA: TGTGCCAGCAGTCGCACGACTAAATCCAGGTTTCAGGATGGCTACACCTTC; CDR3 protein: CASSRTTKSRFQDGYTF
J gene: TRBJ1-6; V gene: TRBV7-9; D gene: .; CDR3 length: 13; clone size: many; CDR3 DNA: TGTGCCAGCCGGAGGTCCAATAATTCACCCCTCCACTTT; CDR3 protein: CASRRSNNSPLHF
J gene: TRBJ1-1; V gene: TRBV3-1; D gene: .; CDR3 length: 15; clone size: few; CDR3 DNA: TGTGCCAGCAGCCTTTCCCCACTTTTGAACACTGAAGCTTTCTTT; CDR3 protein: CASSLSPLLNTEAFF